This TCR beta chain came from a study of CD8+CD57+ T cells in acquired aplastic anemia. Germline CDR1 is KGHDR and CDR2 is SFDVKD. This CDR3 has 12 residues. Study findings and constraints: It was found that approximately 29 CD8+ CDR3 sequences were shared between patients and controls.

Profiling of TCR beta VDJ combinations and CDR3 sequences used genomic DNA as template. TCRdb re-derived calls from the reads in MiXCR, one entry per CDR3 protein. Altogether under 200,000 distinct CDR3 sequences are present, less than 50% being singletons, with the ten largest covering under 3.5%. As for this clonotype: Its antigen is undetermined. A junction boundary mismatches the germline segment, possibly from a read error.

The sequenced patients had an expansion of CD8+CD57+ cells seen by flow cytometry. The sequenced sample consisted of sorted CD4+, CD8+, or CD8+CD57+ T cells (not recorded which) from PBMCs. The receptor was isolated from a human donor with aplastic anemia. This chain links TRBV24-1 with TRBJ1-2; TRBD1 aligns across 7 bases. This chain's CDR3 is CATSEVGRDSLF. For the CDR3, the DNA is TGTGCCACCAGTGAAGTTGGCCGGGACAGCCTCTTC.